This T cell receptor beta chain stems from a study of blood T cell repertoires in COVID-19. The V and J ends lost 2 bases and 6 bases, in that order; junction bases with no gene match: 3. CDR1 MDHEN and CDR2 SYDVKM come from the germline V gene. This CDR3 comprises 14 residues. Clones were sequenced by immunoSEQ multiplex PCR, and TCRdb holds only the in-frame ones, with some missing. The sample includes about 270,000 clones, roughly 90% of them seen just once. The sample consisted of PBMCs or T cells enriched from blood (not recorded which). The sequence was collected from a woman between 45 and 60 years old who had recovered from COVID-19. The chain employs TRBV28 and TRBJ2-3, with 9 bases identical to TRBD2. The DNA of the CDR3 is TGTGCCAGCAGTTTAGAGCGGGAGGAGGATACGCAGTATTTT. Its protein is CASSLEREEDTQYF.